This TCR beta chain originates from a study of siplizumab effects on memory and regulatory T cells. The table came from immunoSEQ multiplex PCR; TCRdb's copy has only in-frame clones and leaves some out. This table holds roughly 26,000 clones, 84% found once. The receptor was isolated from a human donor in good health. Sequencing input: memory CD4+ T cells sorted from blood.

The CDR3 coding sequence is TGTGCCAGCAGCCTCTTAGGGAGGGGCCGACCTACAGATACGCAGTATTTT. Translating it yields CASSLLGRGRPTDTQYF. The chain recombines TRBV14 with TRBJ2-3; 7 positions match TRBD2. Germline CDR1 and CDR2: SGHDN and FVKESK. V was pared by 4 bases and J by 3 bases, with 13 bases of the junction left unmatched. This CDR3 is 17 amino acids long. The full variable domain, its missing parts supplied by reference TRBV14 and TRBJ2-3, is EAGVTQFPSHSVIEKGQTVTLRCDPISGHDNLYWYRRVMGKEIKFLLHFVKESKQDESGMPNNRFLAERTGGTYSTLKVQPAELEDSGVYFCASSLLGRGRPTDTQYFGPGTRLTVL.